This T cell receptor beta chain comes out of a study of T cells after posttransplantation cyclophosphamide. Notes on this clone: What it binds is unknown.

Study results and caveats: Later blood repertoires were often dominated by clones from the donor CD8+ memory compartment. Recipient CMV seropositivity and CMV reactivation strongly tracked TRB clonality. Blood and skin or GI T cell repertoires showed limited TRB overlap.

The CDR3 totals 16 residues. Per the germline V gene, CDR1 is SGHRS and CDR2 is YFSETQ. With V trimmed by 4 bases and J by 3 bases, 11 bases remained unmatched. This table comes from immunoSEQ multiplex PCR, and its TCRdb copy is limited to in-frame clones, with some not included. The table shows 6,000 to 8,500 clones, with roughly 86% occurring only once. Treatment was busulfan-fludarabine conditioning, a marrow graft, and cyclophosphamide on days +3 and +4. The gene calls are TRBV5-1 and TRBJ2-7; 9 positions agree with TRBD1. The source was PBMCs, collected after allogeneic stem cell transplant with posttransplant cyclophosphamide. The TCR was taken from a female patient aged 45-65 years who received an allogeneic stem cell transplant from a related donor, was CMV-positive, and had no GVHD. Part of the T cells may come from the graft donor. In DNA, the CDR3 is TGCGCCAGCAGCCCAAACCGGGGACAGGGAGGCTACGAGCAGTACTTC. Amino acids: CASSPNRGQGGYEQYF.